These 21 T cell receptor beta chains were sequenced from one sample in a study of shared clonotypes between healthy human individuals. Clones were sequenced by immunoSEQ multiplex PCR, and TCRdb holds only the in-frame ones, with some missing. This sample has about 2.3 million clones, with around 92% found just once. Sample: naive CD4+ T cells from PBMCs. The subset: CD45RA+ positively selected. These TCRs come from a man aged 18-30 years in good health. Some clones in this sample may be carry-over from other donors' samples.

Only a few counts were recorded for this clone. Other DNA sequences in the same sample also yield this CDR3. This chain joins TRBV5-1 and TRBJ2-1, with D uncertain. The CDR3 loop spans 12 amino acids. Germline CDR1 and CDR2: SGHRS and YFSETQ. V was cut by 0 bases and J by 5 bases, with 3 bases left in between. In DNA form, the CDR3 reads TGCGCCAGCAGCTTGGGCGACAATGAGCAGTTCTTC. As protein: CASSLGDNEQFF.

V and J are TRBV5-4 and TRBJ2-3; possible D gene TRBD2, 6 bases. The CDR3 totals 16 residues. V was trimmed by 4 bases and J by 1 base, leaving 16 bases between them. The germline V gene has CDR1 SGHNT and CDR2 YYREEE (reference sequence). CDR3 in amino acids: CASSKPGTDRTDTQYF. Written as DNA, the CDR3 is TGTGCCAGCAGCAAGCCCGGGACTGACCGCACAGATACGCAGTATTTT.

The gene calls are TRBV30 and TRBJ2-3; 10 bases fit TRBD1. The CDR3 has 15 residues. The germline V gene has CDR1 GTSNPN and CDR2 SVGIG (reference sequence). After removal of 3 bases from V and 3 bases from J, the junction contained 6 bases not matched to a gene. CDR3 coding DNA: TGTGCCTGGAGGGCGGACAGGGGGTTTACAGATACGCAGTATTTT. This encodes CAWRADRGFTDTQYF.

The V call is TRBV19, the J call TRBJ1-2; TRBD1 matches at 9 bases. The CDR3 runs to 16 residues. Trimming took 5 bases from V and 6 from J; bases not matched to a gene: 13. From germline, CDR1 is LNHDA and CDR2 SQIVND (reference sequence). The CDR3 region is CASSGQGMPKGHGYTF. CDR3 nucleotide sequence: TGTGCCAGTAGTGGACAGGGGATGCCTAAGGGTCATGGCTACACCTTC.

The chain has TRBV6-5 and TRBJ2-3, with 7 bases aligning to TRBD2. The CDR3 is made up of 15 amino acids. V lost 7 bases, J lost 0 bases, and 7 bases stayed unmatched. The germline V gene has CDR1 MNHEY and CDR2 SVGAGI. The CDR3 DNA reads TGTGCCAGCAAACCTAGCGGAACTAGCACAGATACGCAGTATTTT. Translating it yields CASKPSGTSTDTQYF.

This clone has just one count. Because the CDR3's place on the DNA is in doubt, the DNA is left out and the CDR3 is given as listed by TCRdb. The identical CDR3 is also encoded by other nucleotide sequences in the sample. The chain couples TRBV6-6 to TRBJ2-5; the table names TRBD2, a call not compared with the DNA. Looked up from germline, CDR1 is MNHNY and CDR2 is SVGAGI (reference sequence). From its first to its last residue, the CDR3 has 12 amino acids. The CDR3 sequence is CASSSSRETQYF.

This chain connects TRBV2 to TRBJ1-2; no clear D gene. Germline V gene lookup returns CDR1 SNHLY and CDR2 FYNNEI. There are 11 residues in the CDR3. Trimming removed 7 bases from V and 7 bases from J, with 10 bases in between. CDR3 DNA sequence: TGTGCCAGCACTGAGGTGGGTGGCTACACCTTC. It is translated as CASTEVGGYTF.

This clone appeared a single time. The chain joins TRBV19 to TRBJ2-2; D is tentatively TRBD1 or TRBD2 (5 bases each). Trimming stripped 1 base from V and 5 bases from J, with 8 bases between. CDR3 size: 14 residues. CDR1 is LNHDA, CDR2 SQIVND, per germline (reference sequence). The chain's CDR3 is CASSIGWGTGELFF. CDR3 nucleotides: TGTGCCAGTAGTATAGGGTGGGGGACCGGGGAGCTGTTTTTT.

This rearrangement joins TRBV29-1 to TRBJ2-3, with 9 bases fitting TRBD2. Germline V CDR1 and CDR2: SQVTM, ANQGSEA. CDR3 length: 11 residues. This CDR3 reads CRISSGGTQYF. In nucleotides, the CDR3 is TGCAGGATTAGTAGCGGGGGTACGCAGTATTTT.

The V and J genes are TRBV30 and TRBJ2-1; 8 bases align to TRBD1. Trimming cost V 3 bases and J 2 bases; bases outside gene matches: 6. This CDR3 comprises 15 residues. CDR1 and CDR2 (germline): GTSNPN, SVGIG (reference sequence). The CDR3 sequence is CAWSVGQGPYNEQFF. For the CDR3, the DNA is TGTGCCTGGAGCGTCGGACAGGGACCCTACAATGAGCAGTTCTTC.

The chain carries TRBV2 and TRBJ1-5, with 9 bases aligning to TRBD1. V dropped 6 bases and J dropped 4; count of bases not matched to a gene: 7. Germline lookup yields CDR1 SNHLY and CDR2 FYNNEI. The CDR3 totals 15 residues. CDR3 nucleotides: TGTGCCAGCAGCCGACAGGGGGGGGGAAATCAGCCCCAGCATTTT. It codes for CASSRQGGGNQPQHF.

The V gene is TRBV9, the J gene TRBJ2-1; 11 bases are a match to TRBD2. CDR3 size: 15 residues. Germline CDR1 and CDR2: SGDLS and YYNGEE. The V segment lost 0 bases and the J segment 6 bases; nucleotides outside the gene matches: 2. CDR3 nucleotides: TGTGCCAGCAGCGTAGTCCTAGCGGGGGGCAATGAGCAGTTCTTC. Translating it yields CASSVVLAGGNEQFF.

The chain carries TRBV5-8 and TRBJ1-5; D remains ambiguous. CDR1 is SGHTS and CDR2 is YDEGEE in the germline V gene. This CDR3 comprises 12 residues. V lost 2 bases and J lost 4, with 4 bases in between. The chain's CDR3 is CASSFLNQPQHF. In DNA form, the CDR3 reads TGTGCCAGCAGCTTCCTGAATCAGCCCCAGCATTTT.

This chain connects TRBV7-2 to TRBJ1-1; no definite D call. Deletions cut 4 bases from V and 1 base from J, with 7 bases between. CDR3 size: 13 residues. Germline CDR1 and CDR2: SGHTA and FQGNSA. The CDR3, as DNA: TGTGCCAGCAGCTATCGGGGGAACACTGAAGCTTTCTTT. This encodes CASSYRGNTEAFF. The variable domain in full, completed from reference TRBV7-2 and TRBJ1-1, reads GAGVSQSPSNKVTEKGKDVELRCDPISGHTALYWYRQSLGQGLEFLIYFQGNSAPDKSGLPSDRFSAERTGGSVSTLTIQRTQQEDSAVYLCASSYRGNTEAFFGQGTRLTVV.

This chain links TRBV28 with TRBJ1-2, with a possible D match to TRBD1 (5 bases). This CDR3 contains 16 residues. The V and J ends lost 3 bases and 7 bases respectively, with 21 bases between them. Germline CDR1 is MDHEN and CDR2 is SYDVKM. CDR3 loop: CASSLSGRGGSTGYTF. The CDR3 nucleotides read TGTGCCAGCAGTTTGTCGGGCCGGGGGGGATCCACTGGCTACACCTTC.

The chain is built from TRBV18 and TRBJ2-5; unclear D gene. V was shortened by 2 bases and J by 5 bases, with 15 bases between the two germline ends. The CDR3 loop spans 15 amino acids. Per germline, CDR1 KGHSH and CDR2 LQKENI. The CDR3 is CASSPTRAQVETQYF. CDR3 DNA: TGTGCCAGCTCACCAACCCGGGCCCAGGTGGAGACCCAGTACTTC.

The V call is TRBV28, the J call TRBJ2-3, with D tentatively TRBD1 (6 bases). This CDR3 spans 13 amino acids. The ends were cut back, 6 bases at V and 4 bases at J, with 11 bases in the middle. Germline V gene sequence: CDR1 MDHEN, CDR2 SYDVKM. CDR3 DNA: TGTGCCAGCAGGAAACAGGGACCAGATACGCAGTATTTT. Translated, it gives CASRKQGPDTQYF.

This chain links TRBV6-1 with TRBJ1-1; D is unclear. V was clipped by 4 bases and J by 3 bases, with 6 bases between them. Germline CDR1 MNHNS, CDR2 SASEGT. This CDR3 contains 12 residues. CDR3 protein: CASSAFYTEAFF. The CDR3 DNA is TGTGCCAGCAGTGCCTTCTACACTGAAGCTTTCTTT.

The CDR3 region is CASSARNRGTWLDTQYF. CDR3 nucleotide sequence: TGTGCCAGCAGCGCACGAAACAGGGGGACCTGGCTAGATACGCAGTATTTT. V usage is TRBV27 and J usage is TRBJ2-3; 8 nucleotides align to TRBD1. From germline, CDR1 is MNHEY and CDR2 SMNVEV (reference sequence). V lost 6 bases to trimming and J lost 5 bases; unmatched junction nucleotides: 16. CDR3 length: 17 residues.

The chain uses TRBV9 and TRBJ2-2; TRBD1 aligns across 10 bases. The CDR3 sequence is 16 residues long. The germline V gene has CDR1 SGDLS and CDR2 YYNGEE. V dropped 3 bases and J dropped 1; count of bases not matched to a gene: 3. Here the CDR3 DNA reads TGTGCCAGCAGCGCCCGGGACAGGGGGAACACCGGGGAGCTGTTTTTT. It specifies CASSARDRGNTGELFF.

The CDR3 sequence: CAWSGGVGPQFF. The CDR3 DNA reads TGTGCCTGGAGTGGTGGGGTTGGCCCACAGTTTTTT. V and J are TRBV30 and TRBJ1-4; D gene uncertain. The germline V gene encodes CDR1 GTSNPN and CDR2 SVGIG (reference sequence). The V and J ends lost 1 base and 16 bases respectively, with 16 bases between them. The CDR3 loop spans 12 amino acids.